Listed below are T cell receptor beta chains from one sample, sequenced in a study of CD8+ T cells in alopecia areata. Measured with immunoSEQ multiplex PCR; TCRdb has only the in-frame clones, and not every one. The sample has about 200,000 clones, less than 75% seen once; the top ten hold about 1.4%. Sequenced here: CD4+ T cells sorted from blood, sampled at week 4, from a patient treated with tofacitinib. These receptors were collected from a human donor with alopecia areata. Each CDR3 is given with its conserved first and last residue. The D gene is left open where the match is weak. Expanded clones are given a class, and other clones once, few, many or no size at all.

abundance,j_gene,v_gene,len,d_gene,CDR3aa,CDR3nt
.,TRBJ2-1,TRBV4-3,13,.,CASSQERGNEQFF,TGCGCCAGCAGCCAAGAGAGGGGCAATGAGCAGTTCTTC
.,TRBJ1-5,TRBV9,15,.,CASSVRADSNQPQHF,TGTGCCAGCAGCGTACGGGCCGATAGCAATCAGCCCCAGCATTTT
few,TRBJ1-1,TRBV14,14,.,CASSQQGMNTEAFF,TGTGCCAGCAGCCAACAGGGAATGAACACTGAAGCTTTCTTT
.,TRBJ1-2,TRBV7-2,16,.,CASSSVRAGRPYGYTF,TGTGCCAGCAGCTCGGTGAGAGCGGGAAGGCCTTATGGCTACACCTTC
.,TRBJ1-2,TRBV29-1,12,.,CSAQTDNYGYTF,TGCAGCGCCCAGACAGATAACTATGGCTACACCTTC
few,TRBJ2-5,TRBV2,14,.,CASSERAGQETQYF,TGTGCCAGCAGTGAAAGGGCAGGCCAAGAGACCCAGTACTTC
.,TRBJ1-1,TRBV30,14,.,CAWSTGSLNTEAFF,TGTGCCTGGAGTACGGGCAGCCTGAACACTGAAGCTTTCTTT
.,TRBJ2-5,TRBV4-3,15,TRBD1,CASSEDRGLRETQYF,TGCGCCAGCAGCGAAGACAGGGGGCTTCGAGAGACCCAGTACTTC
.,TRBJ1-1,TRBV29-1,12,.,CSVGGWNTEAFF,TGCAGCGTGGGCGGTTGGAACACTGAAGCTTTCTTT
few,TRBJ2-2,TRBV30,14,TRBD1,CAWRKQGADGELFF,TGTGCCTGGAGAAAACAGGGGGCTGACGGGGAGCTGTTTTTT
.,TRBJ1-1,TRBV13,13,TRBD1,CASSRQGSTEAFF,TGTGCCAGCAGCCGACAGGGGAGCACTGAAGCTTTCTTT
.,TRBJ1-5,TRBV18,13,.,CASSLQGNQPQHF,TGTGCCAGCTCACTACAGGGTAACCAGCCCCAGCATTTT
.,TRBJ1-6,TRBV5-1,15,.,CASSLAGHLNSPLHF,TGCGCCAGCAGCTTGGCCGGCCACCTCAATTCACCCCTCCACTTT
once,TRBJ2-3,TRBV4-3,16,TRBD1,CASSQGTGYSTDTQYF,TGCGCCAGCAGCCAAGGGACAGGGTATTCCACAGATACGCAGTATTTT
few,TRBJ2-6,TRBV4-3,16,.,CASSQDLGAGANVLTF,TGCGCCAGCAGCCAAGATTTAGGGGCAGGGGCCAACGTCCTGACTTTC
few,TRBJ1-2,TRBV19,17,.,CASSRGKNVQERYGYTF,TGTGCCAGTAGTAGAGGCAAAAACGTACAGGAACGCTATGGCTACACCTTC
.,TRBJ1-2,TRBV2,15,TRBD1,CASSEMDRGAGGYTF,TGTGCCAGCAGTGAAATGGACAGGGGCGCGGGAGGCTACACCTTC
few,TRBJ1-6,TRBV29-1,13,.,CSVREMPNSPLHF,TGCAGCGTTAGAGAGATGCCTAATTCACCCCTCCACTTT
.,TRBJ2-3,TRBV5-6,17,TRBD2,CASSFPTSGGVTDTQYF,TGTGCCAGCAGCTTCCCAACTAGCGGGGGAGTAACAGATACGCAGTATTTT
.,TRBJ2-2,TRBV4-2,17,.,CASSQEWAGPNTGELFF,TGTGCCAGCAGCCAAGAATGGGCAGGTCCGAACACCGGGGAGCTGTTTTTT
.,TRBJ2-4,TRBV19,12,.,CASSYVQNIQYF,TGTGCCAGTAGCTACGTCCAAAACATTCAGTACTTC
few,TRBJ1-4,TRBV30,11,TRBD1,CAWKQGVELFF,TGTGCCTGGAAACAGGGGGTTGAACTGTTTTTT
.,TRBJ1-2,TRBV4-1,16,.,CASSPGDERGASGYTF,TGCGCCAGCAGCCCTGGGGATGAGAGGGGCGCAAGTGGCTACACCTTC
few,TRBJ2-6,TRBV29-1,15,.,CSVAPHGSGANVLTF,TGCAGCGTTGCCCCCCATGGATCTGGGGCCAACGTCCTGACTTTC
few,TRBJ1-2,TRBV7-9,14,.,CASSLDMGLGGYTF,TGTGCCAGCAGCTTAGATATGGGGCTCGGTGGCTACACCTTC
.,TRBJ2-3,TRBV5-6,15,TRBD2,CASRGGLAGTDTQYF,TGTGCCAGCAGAGGGGGACTAGCTGGCACAGATACGCAGTATTTT